The TCR beta chain described here comes from a study of post-analysis software for immune sequencing data (dated by TCRdb to the mid-2010s). A note on the overall study: The recorded disease courses included relapsing-remitting, secondary progressive and progressive-relapsing multiple sclerosis, and some patients had no subtype annotation. Patient repertoires were compared against over ten previously published healthy control repertoires from donors aged roughly 6 to 26 years. A subset of samples was prepared in parallel using single-end sample barcoding, then pooled and co-amplified after Illumina adapter ligation.

The library was built by means of PCR. This sample was sequenced with an Illumina HiSeq 2500. To reduce PCR and sequencing biases, unique molecular identifiers were incorporated into the TCR beta cDNA libraries. Some 500,000 cDNA molecules were obtained for every 1 to 10 million input T cells, so each molecule roughly corresponded to one T cell. The patient libraries were prepared and sequenced with the same protocol used for the earlier healthy control dataset. Samples belonging to the same batch were prepared together, multiplexed and sequenced on a shared HiSeq lane. The paper's data handling went like this. Raw barcoded reads were processed with MIGEC, and single-read molecular identifier groups were discarded before consensus assembly and CDR3 extraction. VDJtools was used for post-analysis of the clonotype tables, and diversity was normalized by down-sampling every dataset to the size of the smallest sample. To correct batch-related cross-sample contamination, repertoire overlap clustering matched CDR3 amino acid sequences but not nucleotide sequences. Starting from the raw public reads, TCRdb applied fastp trimming at Q25, assembled clones with MiXCR and retained in-frame beta chains. Each record represents a unique CDR3 protein, reported with the most common genes and DNA among its rows. None of the V and J calls come from the authors' own analysis; TCRdb made them. This sample has 600,000 to 750,000 distinct CDR3 sequences in its table, and around 64% of those were observed once. The biggest ten clones account for around 11% of the sample.

General findings and caveats noted by the study authors: The multiple sclerosis patient group was slightly younger than the control group. Significantly higher frequencies in patients than in controls were found for five or six TRBV segments, including TRBV5-6, TRBV5-1 and TRBV20-1. Significantly lower normalized Chao1 diversity was found in multiple sclerosis patients than in controls, suggesting substantial peripheral T-cell clonal expansion. Direct clustering with F measure revealed strong co-clustering of samples prepared in the same batch, which led to a batch-effect correction.

The CDR3 numbers 14 residues from cysteine through phenylalanine. The CDR3 DNA has 42 bases and is translated from base 1. V is pruned by 10 bases and J by 7 bases, leaving 9 bases of the junction without a gene match. This clonotype was picked up a small number of times. The antigen it recognizes is unknown. Per-base qualities were not stored, and no clone one base away is much larger. TCR beta repertoires were profiled from peripheral blood of about a dozen young patients with multiple sclerosis to demonstrate the VDJtools post-analysis software. The patients with multiple sclerosis were children and adolescents between about 6 and 17 years of age.

Recombination joined TRBV12-3 or TRBV12-4 with TRBJ2-1; TRBD2 agrees with 11 junctional bases. Sequenced sample: blood. The source of this sequence is a girl aged 2 to 10 with multiple sclerosis. The CDR3 protein sequence reads: CATTLAGGSNEQFF. The sequenced DNA: TGTGCCACCACTCTAGCGGGAGGATCAAATGAGCAGTTCTTC.